This T cell receptor (beta chain) was profiled in a study of early T cells in non-severe SARS-CoV-2 infection. About the study: Unsorted whole-blood RNA was sequenced in bulk, leaving chains unpaired.

In its sample, this clonotype was seen a few times. The CDR3 consists of 12 residues. V dropped 6 bases and J dropped 5 bases, with 10 bases sitting between them. Germline V gives CDR1 MNHEY, CDR2 SVGAGI. TCRdb analysed the 5' RACE reads with MiXCR anew, one entry per CDR3 protein. The sample includes tens of thousands of distinct CDR3 sequences, roughly 14% of them seen just once. The source material was whole blood, sampled at baseline. The TCR was taken from an adult who was a healthcare worker with PCR-confirmed SARS-CoV-2 infection or an uninfected control (not recorded which). The rearrangement joins TRBV6-5 to TRBJ1-2; D perhaps matches TRBD1 (5 bases). The CDR3 coding sequence is TGTGCCAGCAGCACCGACAGATATGGCTACACCTTC. Protein: CASSTDRYGYTF.